The subject of this entry is one T cell receptor beta chain. The specificity of this receptor is unknown. No much larger clonotype is one base removed from it; base qualities were not supplied. Including cysteine and phenylalanine, the CDR3 has 18 amino acids. The DNA shown is the 54-base CDR3, in frame from base 1. CDR1 and CDR2, looked up from the germline V gene, are SNHLY and FYNNEI. The V end gives up 6 bases and the J end 5 bases, leaving 20 bases in the junction not matched to a gene. This sample is part of a study of OX40 agonist ivuxolimab in advanced cancers. Looking at the study overall: Ivuxolimab was an agonistic, fully human IgG2 monoclonal antibody directed against OX40 (CD134), a costimulatory receptor. A male proportion of roughly 80% and a mean age of 60 years, ranging from about 20 to 85, were recorded for the dose-escalation cohort. The point of sequencing TCRbeta in the periphery was to test whether ivuxolimab changed TCR sequence diversity and drove clonal T-cell expansion. Three dose-escalation patients achieved partial responses, one with hepatocellular carcinoma and two with cutaneous melanoma. Of the approximately 50 dose-escalation patients, hepatocellular carcinoma was present in about 19, melanoma in roughly 15, renal cell carcinoma in 9 and head and neck cancer in 9. The paper reports the monotherapy dose-escalation portion (N of about 51 patients) of the phase I ivuxolimab trial. Intravenous ivuxolimab was administered to patients every 2 weeks at six dose levels: 0.01, 0.1, 0.3, 1.5, 3 and 10 mg/kg. Patients were allowed to have had prior anti-PD-1, anti-PD-L1 or anti-CTLA-4 therapy, and 30% to 40% of the dose-escalation patients had previously received checkpoint inhibitors. Study-level results and caveats: Low levels of normalized T-cell clonal expansion were also shown by some nonresponding patients. Which antigens the clonally expanded peripheral T cells were specific for was not determined. At doses of 0.1 to 3.0 mg/kg, clonal expansion of both CD4+ and CD8+ T cells in blood was seen between baseline and week 6. After ivuxolimab, CD8+ T cells had more expanded clones than CD4+ T cells on average. In partial responders in the 0.1-3.0 mg/kg groups, normalized peripheral clonal expansion was found to be among the lowest, especially among CD8+ T cells.

The trial excluded patients who had a history of autoimmune disease or who were on systemic immunosuppression. Peripheral blood for TCR sequencing was collected from all dose cohorts at baseline, on cycle 4 day 1, and on cycle 7 day 1. Samples came from an open-label, multicenter, first-in-human phase I dose-escalation trial of ivuxolimab. Adults with locally advanced or metastatic melanoma, renal cell, hepatocellular, or head and neck squamous cell carcinoma were enrolled in the trial. Before TCR sequencing, CD4+ and CD8+ T cells were separately sorted from peripheral blood. To sequence the TCRbeta CDR3 region, genomic DNA was isolated from the sorted cells. The immunoSEQ Assay was used for sequencing of TCRbeta CDR3 regions. The table was pulled from immuneACCESS by TCRdb, which kept in-frame rearrangements only. Such tables lose some clones; where checked, under half of the loss comes from unresolved V genes, and the rest has no known cause. The sample yields some 51,000 clones; about 86% were counted once. Of the sample, about 13% is held by the ten largest clones.

The V and J segments used are TRBV2 and TRBJ2-7; 9 central nucleotides agree with TRBD1. The specimen was CD4+ or CD8+ T cells sorted from blood, collected in a trial of the OX40 agonist ivuxolimab. The receptor comes from an adult with an advanced solid tumor such as melanoma, head and neck, liver or kidney cancer. In nucleotide form, the sequence is TGTGCCAGCAGCTGGGACAGGGAAAAGGTATCATCCCAGCACGAGCAGTACTTC. Its product reads: CASSWDREKVSSQHEQYF.